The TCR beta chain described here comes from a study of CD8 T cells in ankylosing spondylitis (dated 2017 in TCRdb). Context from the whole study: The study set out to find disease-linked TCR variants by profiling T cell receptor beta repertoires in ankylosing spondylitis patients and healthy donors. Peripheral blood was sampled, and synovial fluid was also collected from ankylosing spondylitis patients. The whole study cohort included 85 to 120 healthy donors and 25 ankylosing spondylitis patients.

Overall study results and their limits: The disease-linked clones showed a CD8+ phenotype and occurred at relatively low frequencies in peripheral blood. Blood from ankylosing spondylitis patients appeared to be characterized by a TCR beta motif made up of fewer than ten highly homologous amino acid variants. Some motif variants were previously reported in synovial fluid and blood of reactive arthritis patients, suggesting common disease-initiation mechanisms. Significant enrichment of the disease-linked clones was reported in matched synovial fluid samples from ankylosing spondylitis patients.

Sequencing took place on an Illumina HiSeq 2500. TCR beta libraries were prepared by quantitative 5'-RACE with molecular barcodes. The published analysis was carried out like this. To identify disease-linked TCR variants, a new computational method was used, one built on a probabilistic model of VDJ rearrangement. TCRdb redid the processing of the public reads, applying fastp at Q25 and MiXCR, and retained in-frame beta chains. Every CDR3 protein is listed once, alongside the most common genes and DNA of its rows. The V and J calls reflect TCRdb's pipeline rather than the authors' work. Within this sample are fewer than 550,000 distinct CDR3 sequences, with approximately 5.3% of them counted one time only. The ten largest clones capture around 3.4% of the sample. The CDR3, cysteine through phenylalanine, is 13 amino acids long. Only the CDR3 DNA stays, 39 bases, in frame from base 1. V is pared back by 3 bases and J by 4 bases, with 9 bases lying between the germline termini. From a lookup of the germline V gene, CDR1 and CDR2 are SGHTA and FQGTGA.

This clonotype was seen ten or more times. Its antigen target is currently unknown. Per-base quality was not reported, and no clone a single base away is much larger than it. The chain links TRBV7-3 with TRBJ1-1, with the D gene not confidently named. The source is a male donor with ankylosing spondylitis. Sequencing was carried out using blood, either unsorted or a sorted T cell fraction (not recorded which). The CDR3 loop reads CASSFGVGTEAFF. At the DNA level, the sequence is TGTGCCAGCAGCTTCGGTGTTGGCACTGAAGCTTTCTTT.